Listed below are T cell receptor beta chains from one sample, sequenced in a study of regulatory T cells in long-lasting Graves disease. MiXCR, applied by TCRdb to the multiplex PCR reads, yields one record per CDR3 protein. Altogether hundreds of thousands of distinct CDR3 sequences are present, about 13% being singletons, with the ten largest covering 10%. In addition, the sample was reused for a study of T cells in Graves' hyperthyroidism and ophthalmopathy.

This material consisted of peripheral blood mononuclear cells (PBMCs), taken at new diagnosis, from a patient treated with antithyroid drugs. Source of these receptors: a young man with Graves disease. CDR3s leave out the opening cysteine and the closing phenylalanine or tryptophan.

j_call | v_call | cdr3_aa
TRBJ1-2 | TRBV9 | ASRFRDRANYGYT
TRBJ1-1 | TRBV28 | ASSLERGSAF
TRBJ1-3 | TRBV13 | ASSLKRNTIY
TRBJ2-5 | TRBV3-1 | ASSLITLRQGAMKTQY
TRBJ2-2 | TRBV24-1 | ATSDFGTAGVSGELF
TRBJ1-6 | TRBV3-1 | ASSLAGGSPLH
TRBJ2-7 | TRBV7-2 | ASSLAGQGLEQY
TRBJ1-6 | TRBV27 | ASPRLGQGVYSPLH
TRBJ1-1 | TRBV13 | ASSSDRRAGEAF
TRBJ2-2 | TRBV20-1 | SAGLAGGPGELF
TRBJ1-2 | TRBV20-1 | SAPAGMVGGYT
TRBJ1-3 | TRBV7-7 | ASSSRSTGNTIY
TRBJ2-4 | TRBV7-9 | ASSLDRRDTQY
TRBJ1-4 | TRBV20-1 | SAFIRDRAGEKLF
TRBJ2-3 | TRBV9 | ASSVSTSLSTDTQY
TRBJ2-1 | TRBV29-1 | SSRRGTGPNEQF
TRBJ1-1 | TRBV28 | ASIRAGATRAEAF
TRBJ1-4 | TRBV9 | ASSDFGGVSNEKLF
TRBJ2-1 | TRBV12-3/TRBV12-4 | ASSFRGEFHNEQF
TRBJ2-1 | TRBV7-3 | ASSIDGTSIFNEQF
TRBJ2-5 | TRBV5-1 | ASSLVLMTSGETQY
TRBJ1-1 | TRBV12-3/TRBV12-4 | ASTFGGGELEAF
TRBJ1-5 | TRBV20-1 | SAGNRDRRWAVVCSGNQPQH
TRBJ2-5 | TRBV5-1 | ASSREGRGETQY
TRBJ2-1 | TRBV20-1 | SPGLAPYEQF
TRBJ1-2 | TRBV10-3 | AIGARGYT
TRBJ2-3 | TRBV29-1 | SVDLRGTDTQY
TRBJ2-7 | TRBV20-1 | SARSPNEQY
TRBJ1-1 | TRBV4-2 | ASSQTPGVSEAF
TRBJ2-7 | TRBV12-3/TRBV12-4 | ASSPSGLAGSYEQY
TRBJ1-2 | TRBV9 | ASSVDVSDRDGYT
TRBJ2-2 | TRBV19 | ASSIDPPGQRTGELF
TRBJ1-4 | TRBV3-1 | ASSGQSRDRDNEKLF
TRBJ2-1 | TRBV20-1 | SANRRYEQF
TRBJ1-1 | TRBV9 | ASSVATWGVGTEAF
TRBJ2-6 | TRBV10-3 | AISESRTQVGANVLT
TRBJ1-1 | TRBV12-3/TRBV12-4 | ASSLLGERAEAF
TRBJ1-1 | TRBV11-2 | ASSSTPGQPAF
TRBJ1-5 | TRBV5-6 | ASSLGGEGNQPQH
TRBJ2-7 | TRBV29-1 | SVTGGRGLQQY
TRBJ1-2 | TRBV27 | ASSMTAVRSGYT
TRBJ2-5 | TRBV19 | ASRGREGLETQY
TRBJ2-1 | TRBV5-1 | ASSSRLAGGLGEQF